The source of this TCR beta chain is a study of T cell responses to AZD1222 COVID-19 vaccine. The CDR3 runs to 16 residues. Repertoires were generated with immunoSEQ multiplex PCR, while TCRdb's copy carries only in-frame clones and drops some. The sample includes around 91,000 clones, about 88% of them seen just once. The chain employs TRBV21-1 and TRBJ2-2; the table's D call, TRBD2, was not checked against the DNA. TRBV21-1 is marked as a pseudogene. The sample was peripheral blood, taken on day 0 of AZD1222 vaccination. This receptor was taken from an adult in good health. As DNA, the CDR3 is TGTGCCAGCAGCAGGGTAGCGGGAGGATTAGCCGGGGAGCTGTTTTTT. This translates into CASSRVAGGLAGELFF.